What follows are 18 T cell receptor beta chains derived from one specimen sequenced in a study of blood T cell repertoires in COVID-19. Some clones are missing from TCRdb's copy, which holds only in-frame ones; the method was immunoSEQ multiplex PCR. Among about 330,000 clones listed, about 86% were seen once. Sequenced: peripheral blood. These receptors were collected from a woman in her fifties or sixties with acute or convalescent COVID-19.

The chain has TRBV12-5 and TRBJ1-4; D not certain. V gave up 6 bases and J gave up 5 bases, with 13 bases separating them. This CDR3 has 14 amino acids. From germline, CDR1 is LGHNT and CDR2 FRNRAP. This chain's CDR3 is CASGLYNGNEKLFF. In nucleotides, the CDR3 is TGTGCTAGTGGCCTTTACAACGGGAATGAAAAACTGTTTTTT.

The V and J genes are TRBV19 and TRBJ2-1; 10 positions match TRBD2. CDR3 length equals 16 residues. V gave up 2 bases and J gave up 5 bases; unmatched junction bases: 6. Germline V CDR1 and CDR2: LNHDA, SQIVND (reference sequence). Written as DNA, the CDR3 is TGTGCCAGTAGTATAAGAGCGGGAGGGAATAACAATGAGCAGTTCTTC. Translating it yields CASSIRAGGNNNEQFF.

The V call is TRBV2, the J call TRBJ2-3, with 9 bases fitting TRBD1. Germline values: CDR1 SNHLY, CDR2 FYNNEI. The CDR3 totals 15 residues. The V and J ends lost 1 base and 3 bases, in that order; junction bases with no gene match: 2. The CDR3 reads CASSEGTGATDTQYF. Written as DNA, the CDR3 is TGTGCCAGCAGTGAAGGGACAGGGGCGACAGATACGCAGTATTTT.

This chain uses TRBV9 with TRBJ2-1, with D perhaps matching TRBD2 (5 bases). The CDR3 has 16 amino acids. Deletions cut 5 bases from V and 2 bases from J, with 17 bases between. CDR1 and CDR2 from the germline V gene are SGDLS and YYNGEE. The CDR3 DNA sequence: TGTGCCAGCAGTCGCGGGCTGCCTATCACCTACAATGAGCAGTTCTTC. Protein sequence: CASSRGLPITYNEQFF.

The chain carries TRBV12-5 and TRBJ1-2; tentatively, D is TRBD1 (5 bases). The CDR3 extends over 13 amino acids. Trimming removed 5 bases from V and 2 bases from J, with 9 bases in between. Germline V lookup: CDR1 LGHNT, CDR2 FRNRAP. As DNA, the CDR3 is TGTGCTAGTGGTGCGGGGGGGAACTATGGCTACACCTTC. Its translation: CASGAGGNYGYTF.

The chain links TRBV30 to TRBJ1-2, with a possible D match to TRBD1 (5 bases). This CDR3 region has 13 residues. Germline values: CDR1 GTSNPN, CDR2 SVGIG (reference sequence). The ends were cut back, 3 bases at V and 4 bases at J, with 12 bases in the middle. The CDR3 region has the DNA TGTGCCTGGAGCGCGATAGGGGTCTATGGCTACACCTTC. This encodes CAWSAIGVYGYTF.

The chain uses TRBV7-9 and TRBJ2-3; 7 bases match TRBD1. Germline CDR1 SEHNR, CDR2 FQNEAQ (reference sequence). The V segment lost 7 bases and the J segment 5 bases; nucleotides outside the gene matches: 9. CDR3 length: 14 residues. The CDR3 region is CASTRTGVEDTQYF. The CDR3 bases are TGTGCCAGCACCCGTACAGGGGTTGAAGATACGCAGTATTTT.

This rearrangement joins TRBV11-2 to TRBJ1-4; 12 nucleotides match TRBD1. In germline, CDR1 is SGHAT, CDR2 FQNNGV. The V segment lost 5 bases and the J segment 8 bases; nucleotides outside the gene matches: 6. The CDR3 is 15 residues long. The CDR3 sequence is CASSRWGTGGEKLFF. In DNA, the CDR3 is TGTGCCAGCAGCCGATGGGGGACAGGGGGCGAAAAACTGTTTTTT.

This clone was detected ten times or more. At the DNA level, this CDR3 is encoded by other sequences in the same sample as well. CDR3 amino acids: CASSARYEQFF. CDR3 DNA: TGTGCCAGCAGTGCGAGGTATGAGCAGTTCTTC. This chain connects TRBV2 to TRBJ2-1; D remains ambiguous. This CDR3 contains 11 residues. Germline V gives CDR1 SNHLY, CDR2 FYNNEI. V shed 4 bases and J shed 8 bases, with 6 bases lying between them. Full variable domain (remainder filled in from reference TRBV2 and TRBJ2-1): EPEVTQTPSHQVTQMGQEVILRCVPISNHLYFYWYRQILGQKVEFLVSFYNNEISEKSEIFDDQFSVERPDGSNFTLKIRSTKLEDSAMYFCASSARYEQFFGPGTRLTVL.

CDR3 protein: CASSLDGQGNQPQHF. CDR3 in DNA: TGCGCCAGCAGCTTGGATGGACAGGGTAATCAGCCCCAGCATTTT. V is TRBV5-1 and J is TRBJ1-5, with 8 bases identical to TRBD1. CDR1 is SGHRS and CDR2 is YFSETQ in the germline V gene. Trimming removed 0 bases from V and 4 bases from J; junction bases left unmatched: 3. The CDR3 is 15 residues long.

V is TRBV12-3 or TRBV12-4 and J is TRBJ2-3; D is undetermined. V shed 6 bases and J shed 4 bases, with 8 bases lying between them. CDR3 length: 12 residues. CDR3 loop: CASSLSADTQYF. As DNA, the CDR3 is TGTGCCAGCAGCCTAAGCGCAGATACGCAGTATTTT.

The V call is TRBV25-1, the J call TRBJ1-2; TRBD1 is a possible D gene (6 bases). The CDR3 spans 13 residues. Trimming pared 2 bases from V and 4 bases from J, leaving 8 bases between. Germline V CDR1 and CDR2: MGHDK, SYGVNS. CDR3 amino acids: CASSEGGLYGYTF. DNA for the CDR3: TGTGCCAGCAGTGAAGGGGGCCTCTATGGCTACACCTTC.

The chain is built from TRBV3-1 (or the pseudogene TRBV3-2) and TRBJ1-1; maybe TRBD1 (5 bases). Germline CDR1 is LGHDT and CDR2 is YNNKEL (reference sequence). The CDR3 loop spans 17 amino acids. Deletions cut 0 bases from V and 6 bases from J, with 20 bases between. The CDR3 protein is CASSQEAGYGVGAEAFF. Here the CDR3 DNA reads TGTGCCAGCAGCCAAGAAGCGGGATATGGGGTGGGGGCTGAAGCTTTCTTT.

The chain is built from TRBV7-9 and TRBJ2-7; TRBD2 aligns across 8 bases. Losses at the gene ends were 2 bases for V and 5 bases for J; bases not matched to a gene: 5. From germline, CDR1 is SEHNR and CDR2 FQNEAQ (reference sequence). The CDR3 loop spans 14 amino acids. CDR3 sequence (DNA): TGTGCCAGCAGCTTAAACGGACTAGCCAACGAGCAGTACGTC. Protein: CASSLNGLANEQYV.

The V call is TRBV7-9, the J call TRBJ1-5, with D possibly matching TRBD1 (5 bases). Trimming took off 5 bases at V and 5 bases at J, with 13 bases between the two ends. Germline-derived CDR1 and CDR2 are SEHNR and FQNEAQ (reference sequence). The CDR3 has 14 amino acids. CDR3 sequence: CASSQGGNDQPQHF. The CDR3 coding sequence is TGTGCCAGCAGCCAGGGAGGTAATGATCAGCCCCAGCATTTT.

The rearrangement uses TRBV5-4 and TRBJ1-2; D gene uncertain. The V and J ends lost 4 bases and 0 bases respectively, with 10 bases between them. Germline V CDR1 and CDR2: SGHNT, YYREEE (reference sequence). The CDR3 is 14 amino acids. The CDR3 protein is CASSPTSANYGYTF. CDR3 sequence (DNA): TGTGCCAGCAGCCCCACATCAGCTAACTATGGCTACACCTTC.

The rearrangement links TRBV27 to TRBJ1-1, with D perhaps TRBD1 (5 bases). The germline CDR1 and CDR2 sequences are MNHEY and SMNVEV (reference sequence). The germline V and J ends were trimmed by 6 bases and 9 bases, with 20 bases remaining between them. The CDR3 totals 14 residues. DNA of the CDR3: TGTGCCAGCAGCCCCGTCGGGGGTTACGCAAAAGCTTTCTTT. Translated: CASSPVGGYAKAFF.

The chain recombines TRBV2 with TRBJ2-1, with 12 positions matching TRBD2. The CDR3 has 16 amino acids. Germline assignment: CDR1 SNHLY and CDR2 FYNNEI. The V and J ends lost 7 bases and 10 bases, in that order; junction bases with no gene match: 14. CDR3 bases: TGTGCCAGCACCCTTAGGAGGACTAGCGGGACTGGAGAGCAGTTCTTC. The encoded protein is CASTLRRTSGTGEQFF.